A single sample gave rise to the 5 T cell receptor beta chains below, sequenced in a study of T cell responses to AZD1222 COVID-19 vaccine. The repertoire was sequenced with immunoSEQ multiplex PCR; TCRdb's copy has only in-frame clones and lacks some. This repertoire shows 95,000 to 150,000 clones, 80% to 90% found once; its top ten account for 2.5% to 4%. The sample was peripheral blood, taken on day 0 of AZD1222 vaccination. All receptors come from an adult in good health.

J is TRBJ2-7 and V is TRBV9; D is perhaps TRBD2 (5 bases). The CDR3 consists of 14 residues. V was trimmed by 3 bases and J by 3 bases, leaving 13 bases between them. Germline CDR1 reads SGDLS; CDR2 reads YYNGEE. The DNA for the CDR3 is TGTGCCAGCAGCGCGGAAGAGGGCTACTACGAGCAGTACTTC. Amino acids: CASSAEEGYYEQYF.

CDR3 in amino acids: CASSFPGTEAFF. The CDR3 bases are TGTGCCAGCAGCTTTCCGGGCACTGAAGCTTTCTTT. The chain couples TRBV5-5 to TRBJ1-1; no clear D. V lost 2 bases, J lost 4 bases, and 6 bases lay in between. The CDR3 spans 12 residues. CDR1 is SGHKS, CDR2 YYEKEE, per germline (reference sequence).

The chain couples TRBV27 to TRBJ1-2; D is possibly TRBD1 (6 bases). CDR1 and CDR2 from the germline V gene are MNHEY and SMNVEV (reference sequence). This CDR3 has 15 residues. Trimming shortened V by 0 bases and J by 7 bases, and 15 bases separated the two germline ends. Here the CDR3 reads CASSLSNGDILGYTF. CDR3 sequence (DNA): TGTGCCAGCAGTTTATCCAACGGGGACATCCTTGGCTACACCTTC.

The V and J genes are TRBV28 and TRBJ1-2; D remains unclear. Germline V gene lookup returns CDR1 MDHEN and CDR2 SYDVKM. The CDR3 consists of 11 residues. Trimming stripped 2 bases from V and 7 bases from J, with 5 bases between. CDR3 protein: CASSLKVGYTF. The CDR3 nucleotides read TGTGCCAGCAGTTTAAAGGTTGGCTACACCTTC.

This chain connects TRBV6-5 to TRBJ2-7, with TRBD2 identical over 8 bases. Germline trimming cut 6 bases from V and 6 bases from J; bases unmatched to any gene: 13. This CDR3 contains 15 residues. The germline V gene encodes CDR1 MNHEY and CDR2 SVGAGI. This CDR3 reads CASSHLRRGDSEQYF. DNA for the CDR3: TGTGCCAGCAGCCACCTCCGGCGGGGGGACTCCGAGCAGTACTTC.